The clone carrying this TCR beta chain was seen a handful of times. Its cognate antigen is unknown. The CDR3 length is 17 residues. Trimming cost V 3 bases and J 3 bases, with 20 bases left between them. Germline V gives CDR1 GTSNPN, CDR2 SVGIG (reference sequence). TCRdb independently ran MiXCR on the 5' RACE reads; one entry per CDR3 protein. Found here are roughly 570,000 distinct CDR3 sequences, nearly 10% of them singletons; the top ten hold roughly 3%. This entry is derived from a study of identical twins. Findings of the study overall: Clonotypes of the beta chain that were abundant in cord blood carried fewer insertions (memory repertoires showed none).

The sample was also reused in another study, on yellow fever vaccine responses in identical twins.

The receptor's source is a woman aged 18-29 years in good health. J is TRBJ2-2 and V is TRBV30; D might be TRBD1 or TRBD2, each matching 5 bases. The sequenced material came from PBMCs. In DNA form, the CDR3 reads TGTGCCTGGAGCCACACGGTACGGGGACGGGACACCGGGGAGCTGTTTTTT. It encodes CAWSHTVRGRDTGELFF.